The 20 T cell receptor beta chains in this list originate from one sample, sequenced in a study of shared clonotypes between healthy human individuals. The repertoire was sequenced with immunoSEQ multiplex PCR; TCRdb's copy has only in-frame clones and lacks some. The sample carries under 1,100,000 clones, about 75% recorded once. The sequencing sample was made of memory CD4+ T cells sorted from blood. Documented subset: CD45RA-negative fraction. The receptors stem from a young man in good health.

The chain joins TRBV5-1 to TRBJ1-1; a weak D match, TRBD1 (6 bases). The ends were cut back, 4 bases at V and 1 base at J, with 14 bases in the middle. The CDR3 consists of 15 residues. Germline lookup yields CDR1 SGHRS and CDR2 YFSETQ. The CDR3 is CASSTAGTRNTEAFF. In DNA, the CDR3 is TGCGCCAGCAGCACGGCCGGGACACGGAACACTGAAGCTTTCTTT.

This clone was seen at least ten times. The sample has other DNA sequences that encode this CDR3 too. CDR3 nucleotides: TGTGCCAGCAGCCGGACTAGAAGCTCCTACGAGCAGTACTTC. Protein product: CASSRTRSSYEQYF. The gene calls are TRBV2 and TRBJ2-7, with 7 bases aligning to TRBD2. Germline assignment: CDR1 SNHLY and CDR2 FYNNEI. V lost 6 bases and J lost 0; bases outside the gene matches: 5. The CDR3 has 14 amino acids. Complete variable domain (other parts from reference TRBV2 and TRBJ2-7): EPEVTQTPSHQVTQMGQEVILRCVPISNHLYFYWYRQILGQKVEFLVSFYNNEISEKSEIFDDQFSVERPDGSNFTLKIRSTKLEDSAMYFCASSRTRSSYEQYFGPGTRLTVT.

The chain combines TRBV5-1 with TRBJ2-7; TRBD1 agrees at 10 bases. With 3 bases clipped from V and 7 bases from J, the junction kept 10 bases outside the gene matches. Germline CDR1 SGHRS, CDR2 YFSETQ. This CDR3 is built from 15 residues. CDR3 sequence: CASSSSGTGAGEQYF. The CDR3 DNA reads TGCGCCAGCAGCTCGTCCGGGACAGGGGCGGGAGAGCAGTACTTC.

This chain connects TRBV9 to TRBJ2-5; 12 bases are shared with TRBD2. Germline-derived CDR1 and CDR2 are SGDLS and YYNGEE. The J segment lost 5 bases and the V segment lost 0 bases, leaving 8 bases of the junction unmatched. CDR3 length: 17 residues. CDR3 nucleotides: TGTGCCAGCAGCGTAGTGTCTAGCGGGGGGGCCCTGGAGACCCAGTACTTC. Protein: CASSVVSSGGALETQYF.

This clone was seen more than once but under ten times. V is TRBV10-2 and J is TRBJ1-1; D is possibly TRBD1 (5 bases). The CDR3 loop spans 12 amino acids. Trimming pared 4 bases from V and 7 bases from J, leaving 10 bases between. Germline values: CDR1 WSHSY, CDR2 SAAADI. The CDR3 DNA sequence: TGCGCCAGCAGTGCCGGGACGGGTGAAGCTTTCTTT. Its translation is CASSAGTGEAFF.

V gene TRBV6-6 combines with J gene TRBJ1-5; 8 bases match TRBD1. The CDR3 has 15 residues. Per germline, CDR1 MNHNY and CDR2 SVGAGI (reference sequence). Trimming took 5 bases from V and 5 from J; bases not matched to a gene: 8. This CDR3 is CASSPRTGRDQPQHF. As DNA, the CDR3 is TGTGCCAGCAGTCCAAGGACAGGGAGGGATCAGCCCCAGCATTTT.

The V gene is TRBV30, the J gene TRBJ2-7; D is possibly TRBD1 (5 bases). Germline V gene lookup returns CDR1 GTSNPN and CDR2 SVGIG (reference sequence). The germline V and J ends were trimmed by 5 bases and 0 bases, with 8 bases remaining between them. The CDR3 spans 12 residues. In DNA form, the CDR3 reads TGTGCCTGGGGACACAACTCCTACGAGCAGTACTTC. Translation: CAWGHNSYEQYF.

The rearrangement joins TRBV25-1 to TRBJ1-6; no reliable D call. The CDR3 loop spans 12 amino acids. Germline CDR1 MGHDK, CDR2 SYGVNS. The ends were cut back, 5 bases at V and 7 bases at J, with 6 bases in the middle. The CDR3 DNA reads as TGTGCCAGCAGTTGGCAGAATTCACCCCTCCACTTT. Its translation: CASSWQNSPLHF.

The rearrangement links TRBV5-4 to TRBJ2-7, with 8 bases matching TRBD1. With V trimmed by 7 bases and J by 2 bases, 8 bases remained unmatched. Germline loops: CDR1 SGHNT, CDR2 YYREEE (reference sequence). This CDR3 contains 14 residues. The CDR3, as DNA: TGTGCCAGCCAGCAACAGGGGGTTGCCTACGAGCAGTACTTC. It specifies CASQQQGVAYEQYF. The variable domain in full, completed from reference TRBV5-4 and TRBJ2-7, reads ETGVTQSPTHLIKTRGQQVTLRCSSQSGHNTVSWYQQALGQGPQFIFQYYREEENGRGNFPPRFSGLQFPNYSSELNVNALELDDSALYLCASQQQGVAYEQYFGPGTRLTVT.

V and J are TRBV6-1 and TRBJ1-4; a possible D gene is TRBD1 (6 bases). CDR1 and CDR2 (germline): MNHNS, SASEGT. This CDR3 has 15 amino acids. V was cut by 8 bases and J by 4 bases, with 17 bases left in between. The CDR3 reads CASGPGQHINEKLFF. The CDR3 coding sequence is TGTGCCAGCGGCCCAGGACAGCATATTAATGAAAAACTGTTTTTT.

This clone was seen a few times. The chain has TRBV28 and TRBJ1-1, with D maybe TRBD1 (5 bases). Germline V lookup: CDR1 MDHEN, CDR2 SYDVKM. V lost 4 bases and J 8 bases, leaving 14 bases between the germline ends. The CDR3 is made up of 13 amino acids. The CDR3 is CASSSHQGWEAFF. In DNA, the CDR3 is TGTGCCAGCAGTTCACACCAGGGTTGGGAAGCTTTCTTT.

This clone was counted ten times or more. The rearrangement uses TRBV7-2 and TRBJ2-7; TRBD1 might be the D (5 bases). The V end was cut by 1 base, the J end by 7 bases, with 11 bases between. CDR3 size: 13 residues. Germline V gene lookup returns CDR1 SGHTA and CDR2 FQGNSA. The CDR3 reads CASSLEQGTEQYF. CDR3 in DNA: TGTGCCAGCAGCTTAGAGCAGGGCACGGAGCAGTACTTC.

This clone was recorded many times. V and J are TRBV4-2 and TRBJ1-5; tentatively, D is TRBD1 (6 bases). CDR3 length: 16 residues. Germline V CDR1 and CDR2: LGHNA, YNFKEQ. Between the trimmed V and J ends, which lost 4 bases and 2 bases, there was a span of 15 bases. The CDR3: CASSPAAAGGNQPQHF. DNA for the CDR3: TGTGCCAGCAGCCCAGCGGCGGCAGGGGGCAATCAGCCCCAGCATTTT.

This chain connects TRBV5-1 to TRBJ2-3, with 8 bases that match TRBD1. CDR1 is SGHRS, CDR2 YFSETQ, per germline. Trimming at V came to 2 bases and at J to 4 bases, leaving 9 bases not matched to a gene. This CDR3 region has 16 residues. This CDR3 is CASSFLQGGRADTQYF. CDR3 coding DNA: TGCGCCAGCAGCTTTCTACAGGGGGGACGGGCAGATACGCAGTATTTT.

The V gene is TRBV18, the J gene TRBJ2-5; D is uncertain. With 2 bases removed from V and 4 bases from J, the gap between germline ends came to 5 bases. In germline, CDR1 is KGHSH, CDR2 LQKENI. The length of the CDR3 is 12 residues. CDR3 sequence (DNA): TGTGCCAGCTCACCAGAACGAGAGACCCAGTACTTC. The encoded protein is CASSPERETQYF.

This clone was observed once. V gene TRBV29-1 combines with J gene TRBJ2-1, with TRBD2 matching over 12 bases. The V and J ends lost 5 bases and 10 bases, in that order; junction bases with no gene match: 9. The CDR3 loop spans 14 amino acids. Germline lookup yields CDR1 SQVTM and CDR2 ANQGSEA. This CDR3 is CSVSETSGGREQFF. CDR3 DNA: TGCAGCGTTTCCGAGACTAGCGGGGGACGGGAGCAGTTCTTC.

Here the CDR3 reads CASSFPRGGAGANVLTF. The CDR3 DNA sequence: TGTGCCAGCAGCTTCCCCCGTGGGGGGGCTGGGGCCAACGTCCTGACTTTC. V gene TRBV5-4 combines with J gene TRBJ2-6, with 7 bases fitting TRBD2. Germline values: CDR1 SGHNT, CDR2 YYREEE (reference sequence). The CDR3 totals 17 residues. Losses at the gene ends were 2 bases for V and 2 bases for J; bases not matched to a gene: 7.

V usage is TRBV25-1 and J usage is TRBJ1-1; 7 bases map to TRBD1. The length of the CDR3 is 13 residues. J gave up 4 bases and V 6 bases, and 5 bases lay outside the gene matches. Germline V gene sequence: CDR1 MGHDK, CDR2 SYGVNS. In DNA form, the CDR3 reads TGTGCCAGCAGCCCAGGGGGGGGCACTGAAGCTTTCTTT. It translates to CASSPGGGTEAFF. Full variable domain (rest looked up from reference TRBV25-1 and TRBJ1-1): EADIYQTPRYLVIGTGKKITLECSQTMGHDKMYWYQQDPGMELHLIHYSYGVNSTEKGDLSSESTVSRIRTEHFPLTLESARPSHTSQYLCASSPGGGTEAFFGQGTRLTVV.

This chain connects TRBV19 to TRBJ1-5; maybe TRBD1 (5 bases). This CDR3 is 13 amino acids long. CDR1 is LNHDA, CDR2 SQIVND, per germline (reference sequence). The V and J ends lost 8 bases and 3 bases respectively, with 11 bases between them. CDR3 sequence reads: CASSDTINQPQHF. CDR3 coding DNA: TGTGCCAGTTCGGACACAATCAATCAGCCCCAGCATTTT.

The V call is TRBV29-1, the J call TRBJ2-7, with D hard to call. V shed 0 bases and J shed 0 bases, with 6 bases lying between them. The CDR3 spans 13 residues. Germline V gene lookup returns CDR1 SQVTM and CDR2 ANQGSEA. The CDR3 sequence is CSVEDRSSYEQYF. The DNA for the CDR3 is TGCAGCGTTGAAGACAGGAGCTCCTACGAGCAGTACTTC.